The 10 T cell receptor beta chains in this list originate from one sample, sequenced in a study of vaccination effects on CD4 cells after COVID-19. ViraFEST assay sequencing came after antigen-specific CD4+ T cells were expanded with viral peptide pools. CD4+ T cells were isolated after 10 days of culture. The person acquired a PCR-confirmed SARS-CoV-2 infection between March and December 2020. Sequencing used immunoSEQ multiplex PCR; TCRdb keeps in-frame clones, though not all of them. This sample has 25,000 to 35,000 clones; about 72% occur once, and the top ten carry around 26%. The antigens these receptors bind are not known. The sample here was CD4+ T cells from PBMCs cultured with a peptide pool, taken before COVID-19 vaccination. The source of these receptors is a human donor who had a prior SARS-CoV-2 infection.

The chain employs TRBV5-4 and TRBJ2-5; D uncertain. Germline CDR1 and CDR2: SGHNT and YYREEE (reference sequence). Trimming cost V 4 bases and J 0 bases, with 4 bases left between them. The CDR3 spans 12 residues. The CDR3: CASSTDQETQYF. DNA for the CDR3: TGTGCCAGCAGCACCGACCAAGAGACCCAGTACTTC.

This clone was recorded a few times. The chain joins TRBV5-4 to TRBJ1-2, with 7 bases aligning to TRBD1. The CDR3 is made up of 15 amino acids. The J segment lost 8 bases and the V segment lost 2 bases, leaving 12 bases of the junction unmatched. In germline, CDR1 is SGHNT, CDR2 YYREEE (reference sequence). DNA for the CDR3: TGTGCCAGCAGCTTCTATAACCCCGACAGGGCCGGCTACACCTTC. This translates into CASSFYNPDRAGYTF.

This clone was recorded once. The chain combines TRBV4-2 with TRBJ2-7; D is tentatively TRBD1 or TRBD2 (6 bases each). Looked up from germline, CDR1 is LGHNA and CDR2 is YNFKEQ. The CDR3 covers 15 residues. The V end was cut by 4 bases, the J end by 4 bases, with 17 bases between. The CDR3, as DNA: TGTGCCAGCAGCCGAGAGATTTGGGGGGCGTACGAGCAGTACTTC. It translates to CASSREIWGAYEQYF.

In this sample, this clone turned up once. The chain joins TRBV5-3 to TRBJ2-7; D call uncertain. TRBV5-3 is placed among ORFs of uncertain function. Trimming left V 2 bases short and J 3 bases short, with 12 bases between. This CDR3 region has 14 residues. The CDR3: CARSLRPRDYEQYF. CDR3 in DNA: TGTGCCAGAAGCTTACGACCCCGCGACTACGAGCAGTACTTC.

The chain carries TRBV18 and TRBJ2-1; 10 bases are shared with TRBD2. Germline loops: CDR1 KGHSH, CDR2 LQKENI. The V segment lost 4 bases and the J segment 8 bases; nucleotides outside the gene matches: 5. CDR3 length equals 14 residues. CDR3 DNA sequence: TGTGCCAGCTCACTAAGACTAGCGGGCGATGAGCAGTTCTTC. This sequence encodes CASSLRLAGDEQFF.

The rearrangement joins TRBV27 to TRBJ2-7, with 9 nucleotides matching TRBD2. Per the germline V gene, CDR1 is MNHEY and CDR2 is SMNVEV (reference sequence). The trim removed 5 bases at V and 3 bases at J, leaving 8 bases unmatched. This CDR3 spans 15 amino acids. CDR3 region: CASSAPGLAIYEQYF. DNA for the CDR3: TGTGCCAGCAGTGCCCCGGGACTAGCTATCTACGAGCAGTACTTC.

The genes are TRBV5-5 and TRBJ2-7, with TRBD1 matching over 9 bases. Per the germline V gene, CDR1 is SGHKS and CDR2 is YYEKEE (reference sequence). The CDR3 is 14 amino acids. J was trimmed by 2 bases and V by 2 bases; bases with no gene match: 2. In nucleotides, the CDR3 is TGTGCCAGCAGCTTCGGGACAGGGACCTACGAGCAGTACTTC. This sequence encodes CASSFGTGTYEQYF.

This chain links TRBV3-1 (or the pseudogene TRBV3-2) with TRBJ1-6; 7 nucleotides match TRBD1. V dropped 1 base and J dropped 10; count of bases not matched to a gene: 10. This CDR3 contains 16 residues. Germline assignment: CDR1 LGHDT and CDR2 YNNKEL (reference sequence). The CDR3 coding sequence is TGTGCCAGCAGCCAAGCGACAGGGAAGTGGAGCTCACCCCTCCACTTT. Translation gives CASSQATGKWSSPLHF.

The chain joins TRBV3-1 (or the pseudogene TRBV3-2) to TRBJ2-5; 7 bases map to TRBD1. CDR1 is LGHDT, CDR2 YNNKEL, per germline (reference sequence). The CDR3 sequence is 13 residues long. V lost 3 bases and J lost 5; bases outside the gene matches: 3. Here the CDR3 reads CASSQNRGETQYF. The CDR3, as DNA: TGTGCCAGCAGCCAGAACAGGGGTGAGACCCAGTACTTC.

The CDR3 DNA follows: TGTGCCAGCAGCGTAGCTACAGGGGGCAAAGAGACCCAGTACTTC. As protein: CASSVATGGKETQYF. This chain joins TRBV9 and TRBJ2-5; 9 bases are a match to TRBD1. V was clipped by 0 bases and J by 3 bases; unmatched bases: 3. CDR1 SGDLS and CDR2 YYNGEE come from the germline V gene. This CDR3 is 15 amino acids long. The variable domain in full, completed from reference TRBV9 and TRBJ2-5, reads DSGVTQTPKHLITATGQRVTLRCSPRSGDLSVYWYQQSLDQGLQFLIQYYNGEERAKGNILERFSAQQFPDLHSELNLSSLELGDSALYFCASSVATGGKETQYFGPGTRLLVL.